The rows below give T cell receptor beta chains drawn from one sample of a study of siplizumab effects on memory and regulatory T cells. The assay was immunoSEQ multiplex PCR, and TCRdb's table has in-frame clones only and misses some. Of around 100,000 clones detected, about 95% appear once; the ten largest clones hold approximately 1.5%. Sample: non-Treg CD4+ T cells sorted from blood. The receptor source for this set is a human donor in good health. CDR3s include the opening cysteine and the closing phenylalanine or tryptophan. D genes are given only for firm matches. Some rows have no size entry. The others give once, few or many, or a class for an expanded clone.

J gene,D gene,V gene,CDR3 length,clone size,CDR3 protein,CDR3 DNA
TRBJ2-4,NA,TRBV14,16,NA,CASSQLQPGEKNIQYF,TGTGCCAGCAGCCAACTCCAACCGGGAGAGAAAAACATTCAGTACTTC
TRBJ2-5,NA,TRBV19,14,NA,CASSIAGVQETQYF,TGTGCCAGTAGTATAGCGGGAGTCCAAGAGACCCAGTACTTC
TRBJ1-4,NA,TRBV28,14,NA,CATDDRFKGEKLFF,TGTGCCACCGATGACAGGTTTAAGGGTGAAAAACTGTTTTTT
TRBJ1-1,NA,TRBV29-1,10,few,CSVVLGEAFF,TGCAGCGTTGTCCTAGGTGAAGCTTTCTTT
TRBJ1-1,TRBD1,TRBV5-6,16,NA,CASSLVAGGAGTEAFF,TGTGCCAGCAGCTTGGTGGCAGGGGGCGCGGGGACTGAAGCTTTCTTT
TRBJ2-2,NA,TRBV21-1,12,NA,CASSKNTGELFF,TGTGCCAGCAGCAAGAACACCGGGGAGCTGTTTTTT
TRBJ1-1,NA,TRBV30,13,NA,CAWSVNTNTEAFF,TGTGCCTGGAGTGTAAACACAAACACTGAAGCTTTCTTT
TRBJ1-1,NA,TRBV6-1,15,once,CASRVQTVGNTEAFF,TGTGCCAGCAGAGTACAGACAGTCGGTAACACTGAAGCTTTCTTT
TRBJ1-4,TRBD1,TRBV28,15,NA,CASSFAGGLDEKLFF,TGTGCCAGCAGTTTTGCAGGGGGTTTGGATGAAAAACTGTTTTTT
TRBJ2-7,TRBD2,TRBV6-1,14,NA,CASSWTSGPYEQYF,TGTGCCAGCAGTTGGACTAGCGGCCCCTACGAGCAGTACTTC
TRBJ2-2,NA,TRBV19,11,once,CATATPGELFF,TGTGCCACTGCGACCCCCGGGGAGCTGTTTTTT
TRBJ2-3,NA,TRBV19,14,NA,CASSSGPEINTQYF,TGTGCCAGTAGTTCGGGACCTGAAATAAATACGCAGTATTTT
TRBJ2-3,TRBD2,TRBV10-2,16,NA,CASSEWSSGSPDTQYF,TGCGCCAGCAGTGAGTGGTCTAGCGGGAGCCCAGATACGCAGTATTTT
TRBJ2-1,NA,TRBV7-3,15,NA,CASSLNTYDYSEQFF,TGTGCCAGCAGCTTAAACACGTATGACTACAGTGAGCAGTTCTTC
TRBJ1-3,NA,TRBV27,13,NA,CASSPNSGNTIYF,TGTGCCAGCAGTCCCAACTCTGGAAACACCATATATTTT
TRBJ2-7,NA,TRBV11-1,11,NA,CASSSAYEQYF,TGTGCCAGCAGCTCCGCTTACGAGCAGTACTTC
TRBJ2-1,NA,TRBV6-1,11,NA,CASSEGQWQFF,TGTGCCAGCAGTGAAGGGCAGTGGCAGTTCTTC
TRBJ2-3,TRBD1,TRBV2,16,NA,CASRPYTGGGTDTQYF,TGTGCCAGCAGACCATACACAGGGGGCGGGACAGATACGCAGTATTTT
TRBJ1-1,TRBD1,TRBV7-9,15,NA,CAHREGQKYYTEAFF,TGTGCCCACAGGGAGGGACAGAAGTATTACACTGAAGCTTTCTTT
TRBJ2-1,TRBD2,TRBV11-2,17,NA,CASSTKAGLAASGEQFF,TGTGCCAGCAGCACAAAGGCAGGTCTAGCGGCCAGCGGGGAGCAGTTCTTC
TRBJ2-5,NA,TRBV19,13,NA,CASGTGRTETQYF,TGTGCCAGTGGAACAGGGAGGACGGAGACCCAGTACTTC
TRBJ1-3,TRBD1,TRBV19,15,NA,CASSGQGRSGNTIYF,TGTGCCAGCAGTGGACAGGGGAGATCTGGAAACACCATATATTTT
TRBJ2-5,NA,TRBV19,15,NA,CASSKFWGPQETQYF,TGTGCCAGTAGTAAATTTTGGGGTCCTCAAGAGACCCAGTACTTC
TRBJ1-1,NA,TRBV19,14,once,CASIPGLMNTEAFF,TGTGCCAGTATACCGGGACTGATGAACACTGAAGCTTTCTTT
TRBJ2-3,NA,TRBV7-9,16,once,CASSSQTSIIRNTQYF,TGTGCCAGCAGCTCCCAGACTAGTATCATTCGGAATACGCAGTATTTT
TRBJ1-1,NA,TRBV19,12,few,CASSIGPAQAFF,TGTGCCAGTAGTATAGGGCCAGCCCAAGCTTTCTTT
TRBJ1-1,NA,TRBV7-9,15,NA,CASSLGTGKNTEAFF,TGTGCCAGCAGCTTAGGAACAGGAAAGAACACTGAAGCTTTCTTT
TRBJ2-7,NA,TRBV5-1,13,NA,CASSLQGTYEQYF,TGCGCCAGCAGCCTCCAGGGAACCTACGAGCAGTACTTC
TRBJ1-5,NA,TRBV28,14,NA,CASSPPGPNQPQHF,TGTGCCAGCAGCCCCCCCGGACCCAATCAGCCCCAGCATTTT
TRBJ2-3,NA,TRBV11-2,15,NA,CASSLDGGAADTQYF,TGTGCCAGCAGCTTAGATGGGGGGGCGGCAGATACGCAGTATTTT
TRBJ2-1,NA,TRBV19,15,NA,CASSIIDRFPNEQFF,TGTGCCAGTAGTATAATCGACAGGTTCCCCAATGAGCAGTTCTTC
TRBJ1-5,TRBD1,TRBV4-1,18,NA,CASSRMTGDLLSNQPQHF,TGCGCCAGCAGCCGCATGACAGGGGACCTGTTGAGCAATCAGCCCCAGCATTTT
TRBJ2-5,TRBD2,TRBV18,17,NA,CASSLFSGTSVEETQYF,TGTGCCAGCTCACTTTTTTCCGGGACTAGCGTAGAAGAGACCCAGTACTTC
TRBJ2-1,TRBD2,TRBV11-3,16,NA,CASSPGLAGGRNEQFF,TGTGCCAGCAGCCCGGGACTAGCGGGAGGGCGCAATGAGCAGTTCTTC
TRBJ2-5,TRBD2,TRBV30,18,NA,CAWSPGLAGVRGQETQYF,TGTGCCTGGAGCCCGGGACTAGCGGGAGTCCGCGGACAAGAGACCCAGTACTTC
TRBJ1-2,NA,TRBV6-6,12,few,CASSYGQGNYTF,TGTGCCAGCAGTTACGGCCAGGGGAACTACACCTTC
TRBJ2-5,NA,TRBV14,16,NA,CASSRFSGSGGKTQYF,TGTGCCAGCAGCCGCTTTTCGGGCTCAGGGGGGAAGACCCAGTACTTC
TRBJ2-1,TRBD1,TRBV18,18,NA,CASSQENSGTASYNEQFF,TGTGCCAGCTCACAAGAGAACTCCGGGACAGCTTCCTACAATGAGCAGTTCTTC
TRBJ1-5,TRBD1,TRBV19,15,NA,CASSISDRGLQPQHF,TGTGCCAGTAGTATATCGGACAGGGGGCTTCAGCCCCAGCATTTT
TRBJ2-4,TRBD2,TRBV19,17,few,CASSLSRLLAAQNIQYF,TGTGCCAGTAGTCTCTCCCGCCTACTAGCGGCCCAAAACATTCAGTACTTC
TRBJ2-7,NA,TRBV7-8,16,NA,CASSLTTVIKTYEQYF,TGTGCCAGCAGCTTAACGACAGTCATCAAGACCTACGAGCAGTACTTC
TRBJ2-1,TRBD2,TRBV4-2,17,NA,CASSQDRLAGGPHEQFF,TGTGCCAGCAGCCAAGATAGGCTAGCGGGAGGGCCACATGAGCAGTTCTTC
TRBJ1-4,NA,TRBV19,14,NA,CASSATGTNEKLFF,TGTGCCAGTAGTGCCACAGGGACTAATGAAAAACTGTTTTTT
TRBJ2-1,NA,TRBV6-4,13,NA,CASSRPPKDEQFF,TGTGCCAGCAGTCGGCCACCCAAGGATGAGCAGTTCTTC
TRBJ2-3,NA,TRBV7-8,16,NA,CASSLSSATSTDTQYF,TGTGCCAGCAGCTTAAGCTCAGCGACTAGCACAGATACGCAGTATTTT
TRBJ1-3,NA,TRBV6-1,15,NA,CASSPDFHSGNTIYF,TGTGCCAGCAGTCCGGACTTCCACTCTGGAAACACCATATATTTT
TRBJ2-1,NA,TRBV4-2,13,NA,CASSQAGSDEQFF,TGTGCCAGCAGCCAAGCTGGTAGCGATGAGCAGTTCTTC
TRBJ2-7,TRBD1,TRBV5-1,16,NA,CASSLGDRGFLDEQYF,TGCGCCAGCAGCTTGGGGGACAGGGGGTTCCTCGACGAGCAGTACTTC
TRBJ2-7,NA,TRBV2,14,NA,CASSGQGSANEQYF,TGTGCCAGCAGTGGCCAGGGGTCCGCCAACGAGCAGTACTTC
TRBJ2-1,NA,TRBV7-3,13,NA,CASSPQGVDEQFF,TGTGCCAGCAGCCCCCAGGGAGTGGATGAGCAGTTCTTC
TRBJ2-7,TRBD1,TRBV27,14,NA,CASNRQGTSYEQYF,TGTGCCAGCAATCGACAGGGTACATCGTACGAGCAGTACTTC
TRBJ1-2,TRBD1,TRBV6-5,15,NA,CASSRDRDGNYGYTF,TGTGCCAGCAGCCGCGACAGGGATGGAAACTATGGCTACACCTTC